The 30 T cell receptor beta chains below were found in one sample sequenced in a study of graft-versus-host responses after intestinal transplantation (dated by TCRdb to the early 2020s). Preparation of the library involved the immunoSEQ multiplex PCR assay. As stored in TCRdb, this immuneACCESS dataset retains in-frame rearrangements with V and J assigned. A fraction of the clones does not appear; measured against another copy, unresolved V genes explain less than half of the discrepancy, and the remainder lacks a known reason. This sample is represented by 4,000 to 5,500 clones; about 25% of them were singletons. The ten largest account for around 25% of the sample. The time point label for this specimen denotes: cells obtained before transplantation from donor or recipient. In mixed lymphocyte reactions, 200,000 CFSE-labeled pre-transplant responders were plated with 200,000 irradiated violet-dye-labeled stimulators and cultured for over five days.

Sequenced here: alloreactive CD8+ T cells from a mixed lymphocyte reaction culture, sampled before transplantation. Interpreted using the paper, the cell subset or site label stands for: CFSE-low proliferating T cells sorted from roughly 6-day pre-transplant mixed lymphocyte reaction (GvH or HvG direction). The receptors here all came from a human patient who was an organ donor for intestinal transplantation.

By frequency in the sample, this clone is medium-sized. The rearrangement links TRBV10-3 to TRBJ2-1; TRBD1 aligns across 10 bases. Germline V gives CDR1 ENHRY, CDR2 SYGVKD. Trimming took 10 bases from V and 14 from J; bases not matched to a gene: 17. The CDR3 is 14 residues long. CDR3: CATQPGQGSAGEFF. Written as DNA, the CDR3 is TGTGCCACACAACCGGGACAGGGGTCCGCAGGGGAGTTCTTC.

The chain recombines TRBV4-1 with TRBJ2-1; 9 bases align to TRBD1. V shed 3 bases and J 4 bases; nucleotides not matched to a gene: 10. Germline CDR1 MGHRA, CDR2 YSYEKL. The CDR3 is 17 residues long. The CDR3 here is CASSHPGQGLGYNEQFF. For the CDR3, the DNA is TGCGCCAGCAGCCATCCGGGACAGGGTCTAGGGTACAATGAGCAGTTCTTC.

J is TRBJ2-7 and V is TRBV5-6; possible D gene TRBD1, 5 bases. V was shortened by 5 bases and J by 0 bases, with 9 bases between the two germline ends. The germline V gene encodes CDR1 SGHDT and CDR2 YYEEEE. The CDR3 is made up of 13 amino acids. CDR3 coding DNA: TGTGCCAGCAGATTAACAGGCTCCTACGAGCAGTACGTC. This gives the protein CASRLTGSYEQYV.

By share of the sample, this clone is medium-sized. The chain is built from TRBV27 and TRBJ2-7, with 7 bases identical to TRBD2. The CDR3 loop spans 15 amino acids. Unmatched junction bases numbered 6, after V lost 4 bases and J lost 0 bases. CDR1 is MNHEY and CDR2 is SMNVEV in the germline V gene (reference sequence). The CDR3 nucleotides read TGTGCCAGCAGTTCGGGAGGTCCCAGCTCCTACGAGCAGTACGTC. Residues: CASSSGGPSSYEQYV.

The chain joins TRBV5-4 to TRBJ1-1; 9 bases fit TRBD1. The J segment lost 3 bases and the V segment lost 4 bases, leaving 7 bases of the junction unmatched. The CDR3 is made up of 15 amino acids. From germline, CDR1 is SGHNT and CDR2 YYREEE (reference sequence). The CDR3 reads CASSPHRTGDTEAFF. The CDR3 nucleotides are TGTGCCAGCAGCCCCCACCGGACAGGGGACACTGAAGCTTTCTTT.

This clone is classed as large (0.1 to 1%). This rearrangement joins TRBV21-1 to TRBJ1-5. TRBV21-1 is annotated as a pseudogene. The CDR3 loop spans 16 amino acids. The CDR3 nucleotides read TGTGCCAGCAGCACCTCCCAGGGAGGGCGGGATCAGCCCCAGCATTTT. Translated: CASSTSQGGRDQPQHF.

The rearrangement links TRBV4-3 to TRBJ2-5; perhaps TRBD2 as D (6 bases). The CDR3 spans 16 residues. From germline, CDR1 is LGHNA and CDR2 YSLEER. The germline V and J ends were trimmed by 4 bases and 2 bases, with 17 bases remaining between them. The DNA of the CDR3 is TGCGCCAGCAGCCCCCAAGGATGTAGCGGTCAAGAGACCCAGTACTTC. Protein product: CASSPQGCSGQETQYF.

There are a few counts of this clone. The chain couples TRBV28 to TRBJ1-1; D is unresolved. This CDR3 has 11 residues. Germline V gives CDR1 MDHEN, CDR2 SYDVKM. V lost 2 bases to trimming and J lost 5 bases, with 3 bases between them. As DNA, the CDR3 is TGTGCCAGCAGTTTACTGACTGAAGCTTTCTTT. This gives the protein CASSLLTEAFF.

The V call is TRBV18, the J call TRBJ1-2; 8 bases agree with TRBD1. This CDR3 is built from 17 residues. The germline CDR1 and CDR2 sequences are KGHSH and LQKENI. After removal of 4 bases from V and 2 bases from J, the junction contained 12 bases not matched to a gene. CDR3: CASSRLTGARLNYGYTF. The DNA of the CDR3 is TGTGCCAGCTCACGTCTGACAGGGGCGAGGCTAAACTATGGCTACACCTTC.

The rearrangement uses TRBV30 and TRBJ1-6, with TRBD1 as a possible D gene (6 bases). The CDR3 sequence is 16 residues long. The ends were cut back, 2 bases at V and 1 base at J, with 12 bases in the middle. Per the germline V gene, CDR1 is GTSNPN and CDR2 is SVGIG (reference sequence). The CDR3 nucleotides read TGTGCCTGGAGTACAATCGGACAGTCCTATAATTCACCCCTCCACTTT. Amino acids: CAWSTIGQSYNSPLHF. The complete variable domain, with remaining parts taken from reference TRBV30 and TRBJ1-6, reads SQTIHQWPATLVQPVGSPLSLECTVEGTSNPNLYWYRQAAGRGLQLLFYSVGIGQISSEVPQNLSASRPQDRQFILSSKKLLLSDSGFYLCAWSTIGQSYNSPLHFGNGTRLTVT.

J is TRBJ1-4 and V is TRBV19, with TRBD1 matching over 9 bases. V was pared by 3 bases and J by 3 bases, with 11 bases of the junction left unmatched. CDR1 is LNHDA, CDR2 SQIVND, per germline (reference sequence). The CDR3 consists of 18 residues. The CDR3 reads CASSIRTGEVQSNEKLFF. Here the CDR3 DNA reads TGTGCCAGTAGTATCCGGACAGGGGAGGTGCAATCTAATGAAAAACTGTTTTTT. Supplemented by reference TRBV19 and TRBJ1-4, the full variable domain reads DGGITQSPKYLFRKEGQNVTLSCEQNLNHDAMYWYRQDPGQGLRLIYYSQIVNDFQKGDIAEGYSVSREKKESFPLTVTSAQKNPTAFYLCASSIRTGEVQSNEKLFFGSGTQLSVL.

The chain links TRBV5-4 to TRBJ2-7; D gene ambiguous. The CDR3 totals 16 residues. V lost 0 bases to trimming and J lost 5 bases, with 18 bases between them. Germline CDR1 reads SGHNT; CDR2 reads YYREEE (reference sequence). The CDR3 spells CASSLGLALLSNEQYV. In DNA form, the CDR3 reads TGTGCCAGCAGCTTGGGATTAGCACTACTGAGTAACGAGCAGTACGTC.

The gene calls are TRBV21-1 and TRBJ2-1; the DNA was not compared with TRBD2, the D call given in the table. TRBV21-1 is shown as a pseudogene. The CDR3 is made up of 16 amino acids. The CDR3 loop reads CASSTFSGGDYNEQFF. The CDR3 DNA sequence: TGTGCCAGCAGCACATTTAGCGGGGGAGATTACAATGAGCAGTTCTTC.

The CDR3 bases are TGTGCCAGCAGTGAATCGGCCTTCTTGGACAGGGTGCAAGAGACCCAGTACTTC. This sequence encodes CASSESAFLDRVQETQYF. The rearrangement links TRBV25-1 to TRBJ2-5, with TRBD1 identical over 8 bases. The CDR3 runs 18 residues. V shed 1 base and J 2 bases; nucleotides not matched to a gene: 12. In germline, CDR1 is MGHDK, CDR2 SYGVNS.

By sample share, this clone is medium-sized. This chain connects TRBV4-2 to TRBJ1-2, with 9 bases matching TRBD1. The CDR3 length is 13 residues. Trimming took 4 bases from V and 5 from J; bases not matched to a gene: 2. The germline CDR1 and CDR2 sequences are LGHNA and YNFKEQ. The DNA of the CDR3 is TGTGCCAGCAGCCGGGACAGGGTTTATGGCTACACCTTC. Its protein product is CASSRDRVYGYTF.

This clone was found a few times. Possible read error: a much larger clone is one base away. The chain combines TRBV4-2 with TRBJ1-2, with 9 bases aligning to TRBD1. Germline V CDR1 and CDR2: LGHNA, YNFKEQ. The V gene end was trimmed by 2 bases and the J gene end by 8 bases; junction bases not matched to a gene: 12. The CDR3 extends over 16 amino acids. CDR3 in amino acids: CASSQSLGQGLLGYTF. The CDR3 DNA is TGTGCCAGCAGCCAATCCCTCGGACAGGGGCTCTTGGGCTACACCTTC.

The gene calls are TRBV6-5 and TRBJ1-6; D not resolved. This CDR3 is 13 amino acids long. In germline, CDR1 is MNHEY, CDR2 SVGAGI. V lost 4 bases and J 12 bases, leaving 13 bases between the germline ends. In nucleotides, the CDR3 is TGTGCCAGCAGTTGGGCCGGAGGTATACCCCTCCACTTT. Translation gives CASSWAGGIPLHF.

The rearrangement uses TRBV28 and TRBJ1-5; 11 bases fit TRBD1. Looked up from germline, CDR1 is MDHEN and CDR2 is SYDVKM. The CDR3 has 15 amino acids. V lost 5 bases to trimming and J lost 7 bases; unmatched junction nucleotides: 7. The CDR3 region is CASSTRTGGGQPQHF. CDR3 sequence (DNA): TGTGCCAGCAGTACCCGGACAGGGGGCGGACAGCCCCAGCATTTT.

This chain links TRBV18 with TRBJ1-2; D ambiguous. There are 13 residues in the CDR3. V lost 5 bases to trimming and J lost 8 bases, with 15 bases between them. Germline V gene lookup returns CDR1 KGHSH and CDR2 LQKENI. CDR3 bases: TGTGCCAGCTCAAAACTAAGGTCGTTCGGCTACACCTTC. It translates to CASSKLRSFGYTF. Filled out from reference TRBV18 and TRBJ1-2, the complete variable domain reads NAGVMQNPRHLVRRRGQEARLRCSPMKGHSHVYWYRQLPEEGLKFMVYLQKENIIDESGMPKERFSAEFPKEGPSILRIQQVVRGDSAAYFCASSKLRSFGYTFGSGTRLTVV.

The V gene is TRBV19, the J gene TRBJ2-3, with 10 positions matching TRBD1. CDR1 is LNHDA and CDR2 is SQIVND in the germline V gene (reference sequence). Trimming took 3 bases from V and 2 from J; bases not matched to a gene: 8. CDR3 length equals 17 residues. The chain's CDR3 is CASSIARGQGDTDTQYF. The DNA for the CDR3 is TGTGCCAGTAGTATCGCCCGCGGACAGGGGGACACAGATACGCAGTATTTT.

In regard to this clone: Other DNA sequences in this sample translate to the same CDR3. This chain connects TRBV5-4 to TRBJ2-7; D gene ambiguous. Germline CDR1 reads SGHNT; CDR2 reads YYREEE (reference sequence). There are 14 residues in the CDR3. Trimming shortened V by 4 bases and J by 7 bases, and 18 bases separated the two germline ends. CDR3 residues: CASSQLNNASEQYV. For the CDR3, the DNA is TGTGCCAGCAGCCAACTAAACAACGCCTCTGAGCAGTACGTC.

The table lists this clone with a few counts. The genes are TRBV11-1 and TRBJ1-1, with a tentative D call TRBD1 (5 bases). The CDR3 length is 13 residues. The V gene's germline CDR1 is SGHAT and CDR2 FQDESV (reference sequence). Trimming stripped 0 bases from V and 8 bases from J, with 10 bases between. This CDR3 is CASSLAWKGEAFF. The DNA for the CDR3 is TGTGCCAGCAGCTTAGCGTGGAAGGGGGAAGCTTTCTTT. The whole variable domain, filled in from reference TRBV11-1 and TRBJ1-1, reads EAEVAQSPRYKITEKSQAVAFWCDPISGHATLYWYRQILGQGPELLVQFQDESVVDDSQLPKDRFSAERLKGVDSTLKIQPAELGDSAMYLCASSLAWKGEAFFGQGTRLTVV.

This clone appeared a few times. The chain carries TRBV7-9 and TRBJ2-1; 9 bases are shared with TRBD2. The CDR3 spans 16 residues. Germline V CDR1 and CDR2: SEHNR, FQNEAQ (reference sequence). Trimming at V came to 5 bases and at J to 8 bases, leaving 13 bases not matched to a gene. CDR3 region: CASSPEAGGTVDEQFF. CDR3 nucleotides: TGTGCCAGCAGCCCGGAGGCGGGGGGGACTGTCGATGAGCAGTTCTTC.

V is TRBV5-5 and J is TRBJ2-2; possible D gene TRBD1, 5 bases. V was trimmed by 4 bases and J by 7 bases, leaving 14 bases between them. This CDR3 region has 14 residues. Germline V gives CDR1 SGHKS, CDR2 YYEKEE (reference sequence). This CDR3 reads CASSRWGGGGELFF. CDR3 coding DNA: TGTGCCAGCAGCCGGTGGGGCGGCGGCGGGGAGCTGTTTTTT.

The rearrangement uses TRBV4-1 and TRBJ1-5; D might be TRBD1 (6 bases). The CDR3 is made up of 16 amino acids. Trimming took off 0 bases at V and 6 bases at J, with 15 bases between the two ends. Germline loops: CDR1 MGHRA, CDR2 YSYEKL. CDR3 coding DNA: TGCGCCAGCAGCCAAGATCGAGGGGGTTACGGTCAGCCCCAGCATTTT. Its protein product is CASSQDRGGYGQPQHF.

This clone was found a few times. The gene calls are TRBV11-2 and TRBJ2-5, with TRBD2 matching 8 bases. Trimming at V came to 8 bases and at J to 5 bases, leaving 7 bases not matched to a gene. Germline lookup yields CDR1 SGHAT and CDR2 FQNNGV. The CDR3 extends over 13 amino acids. The CDR3 region has the DNA TGTGCCAGCTCACCAGCGGGGGTCGAGACCCAGTACTTC. This encodes CASSPAGVETQYF.

This clone is medium-sized. This chain links TRBV4-1 with TRBJ2-2; tentative D call: TRBD2 (5 bases). V was pared by 5 bases and J by 7 bases, with 17 bases between. There are 15 residues in the CDR3. Germline V gene sequence: CDR1 MGHRA, CDR2 YSYEKL. DNA of the CDR3: TGCGCCAGCAGCTTTCGCCGAGGGCCGATCGGGGAGCTGTTTTTT. It specifies CASSFRRGPIGELFF.

There are a few counts of this clone. The gene calls are TRBV4-1 and TRBJ2-5; perhaps TRBD1 as D (5 bases). The ends were cut back, 0 bases at V and 5 bases at J, with 13 bases in the middle. The CDR3 is made up of 15 amino acids. Germline-derived CDR1 and CDR2 are MGHRA and YSYEKL. The CDR3, as DNA: TGCGCCAGCAGCCAAGATATGCAGGGCTGGGAGACCCAGTACTTC. This sequence encodes CASSQDMQGWETQYF.

The sample holds a few counts of this clone. The CDR3 DNA follows: TGCGCCAGCCGTGCTAGCGGGGGCCGATTCTACGAGCAGTACGTC. As protein: CASRASGGRFYEQYV. The chain combines TRBV10-2 with TRBJ2-7; TRBD2 matches at 10 bases. Germline lookup yields CDR1 WSHSY and CDR2 SAAADI. The V gene end was trimmed by 8 bases and the J gene end by 3 bases; junction bases not matched to a gene: 10. CDR3 size: 15 residues.

This clone is medium-sized (0.01 to 0.1%). The rearrangement joins TRBV29-1 to TRBJ1-2, with TRBD1 matching 9 bases. The V segment lost 3 bases and the J segment 0 bases; nucleotides outside the gene matches: 5. The V gene's germline CDR1 is SQVTM and CDR2 ANQGSEA. This CDR3 is built from 15 residues. The CDR3 spells CSVDDRQGANYGYTF. For the CDR3, the DNA is TGCAGCGTTGACGATAGACAGGGGGCTAACTATGGCTACACCTTC.